These T cell receptor beta chains were read from a single sample in a study of cytomegalovirus exposure and HLA in healthy donors. The table came from immunoSEQ multiplex PCR; TCRdb's copy has only in-frame clones and leaves some out. The table lists roughly 90,000 clones. What was sequenced was PBMCs. The origin of the receptors is a man aged 45 to 65 in good health and CMV-seropositive. Each CDR3 is given with its conserved first and last residue. D genes are given only for firm matches.

J gene: TRBJ2-1; D gene: .; V gene: TRBV4-1; CDR3 DNA: TGCGCCAGCAGCCGGCCCAGACTCCGGCCAAATGACAATGAGCAGTTCTTC; CDR3 protein: CASSRPRLRPNDNEQFF
J gene: TRBJ1-1; D gene: TRBD1; V gene: TRBV5-6; CDR3 DNA: TGTGCCAGCAGCTTGGGCCAAGCCCCGGGACAGCTTTACACTGAAGCTTTCTTT; CDR3 protein: CASSLGQAPGQLYTEAFF
J gene: TRBJ1-1; D gene: TRBD1; V gene: TRBV19; CDR3 DNA: TGTGCCAGTAGTACAGGGGGCTTTGACACTGAAGCTTTCTTT; CDR3 protein: CASSTGGFDTEAFF
J gene: TRBJ2-2; D gene: TRBD2; V gene: TRBV30; CDR3 DNA: TGTGCCTGGAGTAAAAGCCTAGCGGGAAATGCCGGGGAGCTGTTTTTT; CDR3 protein: CAWSKSLAGNAGELFF
J gene: TRBJ2-3; D gene: TRBD2; V gene: TRBV11-2; CDR3 DNA: TGTGCCAGCAGCCCCCGGACTAGCTCACATACGCAGTATTTT; CDR3 protein: CASSPRTSSHTQYF
J gene: TRBJ2-3; D gene: TRBD2; V gene: TRBV7-2; CDR3 DNA: TGTGCCAGCAGCAAACGACTAGCGGGACGCACAGATACGCAGTATTTT; CDR3 protein: CASSKRLAGRTDTQYF
J gene: TRBJ2-4; D gene: .; V gene: TRBV5-1; CDR3 DNA: TGCGCCAGCAGCCCCCGGGGGGCTGCCAAAAACATTCAGTACTTC; CDR3 protein: CASSPRGAAKNIQYF
J gene: TRBJ2-4; D gene: TRBD2; V gene: TRBV13; CDR3 DNA: TGTGCCAGCAGCCTCGGGGGGGGGACCCTCAAAAACATTCAGTACTTC; CDR3 protein: CASSLGGGTLKNIQYF
J gene: TRBJ2-7; D gene: TRBD1; V gene: TRBV27; CDR3 DNA: TGTGCCAGCAGTTCCCAGGGACAGGGTAGGCACGAGCAGTACTTC; CDR3 protein: CASSSQGQGRHEQYF
J gene: TRBJ2-7; D gene: TRBD2; V gene: TRBV11-3; CDR3 DNA: TGTGCCAGCAGCTTACTAGCGGGGACCTACGAGCAGTACTTC; CDR3 protein: CASSLLAGTYEQYF
J gene: TRBJ2-1; D gene: TRBD1; V gene: TRBV6-5; CDR3 DNA: TGTGCCACGCAAACCGGGACAGGATACAATGAGCAGTTCTTC; CDR3 protein: CATQTGTGYNEQFF
J gene: TRBJ2-1; D gene: .; V gene: TRBV2; CDR3 DNA: TGTGCCAGCAGTGACCCAAGGGGAAATGAGCAGTTCTTC; CDR3 protein: CASSDPRGNEQFF
J gene: TRBJ1-4; D gene: .; V gene: TRBV5-1; CDR3 DNA: TGCGCCAGCAGCGAAGTGGACAGTACGAATTATGAAAAACTGTTTTTT; CDR3 protein: CASSEVDSTNYEKLFF
J gene: TRBJ2-1; D gene: TRBD1; V gene: TRBV4-3; CDR3 DNA: TGCGCCAGCAGCCAGTGGGACAGGGGATACTACAATGAGCAGTTCTTC; CDR3 protein: CASSQWDRGYYNEQFF